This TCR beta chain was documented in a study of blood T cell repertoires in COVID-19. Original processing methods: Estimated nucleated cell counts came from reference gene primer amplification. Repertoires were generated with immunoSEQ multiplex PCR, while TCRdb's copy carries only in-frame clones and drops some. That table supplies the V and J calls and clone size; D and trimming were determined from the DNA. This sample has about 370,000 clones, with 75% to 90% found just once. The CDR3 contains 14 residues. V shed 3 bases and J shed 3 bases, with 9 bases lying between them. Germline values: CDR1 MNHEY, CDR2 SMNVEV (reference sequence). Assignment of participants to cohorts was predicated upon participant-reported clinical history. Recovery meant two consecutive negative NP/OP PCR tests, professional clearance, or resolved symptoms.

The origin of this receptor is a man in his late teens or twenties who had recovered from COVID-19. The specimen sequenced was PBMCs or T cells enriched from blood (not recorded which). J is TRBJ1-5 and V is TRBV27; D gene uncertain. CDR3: CASSFGSTNQPQHF. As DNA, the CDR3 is TGTGCCAGCAGTTTCGGGAGTACCAATCAGCCCCAGCATTTT.